What follows are 9 T cell receptor beta chains derived from one specimen sequenced in a study of T cell responses to AZD1222 COVID-19 vaccine. The protocol was immunoSEQ multiplex PCR, while the TCRdb copy is restricted to in-frame clones and leaves out a portion. The table lists roughly 67,000 clones, 88% of them singletons. Source: peripheral blood, taken on day 0 of AZD1222 vaccination. These receptor sequences come from an adult in good health.

The V call is TRBV5-4, the J call TRBJ1-1; D is undetermined. The germline V gene has CDR1 SGHNT and CDR2 YYREEE (reference sequence). The CDR3 length is 13 residues. Trimming pared 2 bases from V and 1 base from J, leaving 6 bases between. In DNA form, the CDR3 reads TGTGCCAGCAGCTTTGACAAGAACACTGAAGCTTTCTTT. The encoded protein is CASSFDKNTEAFF.

The rearrangement links TRBV9 to TRBJ2-7; no firm D call. The CDR3 has 14 residues. Germline V gives CDR1 SGDLS, CDR2 YYNGEE. The ends were cut back, 0 bases at V and 2 bases at J, with 9 bases in the middle. CDR3 protein: CASSVGSPPYEQYF. The CDR3 DNA follows: TGTGCCAGCAGCGTAGGATCCCCCCCCTACGAGCAGTACTTC.

This chain joins TRBV30 and TRBJ2-1; the match to TRBD2 covers 7 bases. The J segment lost 0 bases and the V segment lost 0 bases, leaving 5 bases of the junction unmatched. Looked up from germline, CDR1 is GTSNPN and CDR2 is SVGIG (reference sequence). The CDR3 runs 16 residues. This CDR3 reads CAWSVSGGSSYNEQFF. DNA for the CDR3: TGTGCCTGGAGTGTATCCGGCGGGAGCTCCTACAATGAGCAGTTCTTC.

The chain links TRBV27 to TRBJ2-7; D is undetermined. The germline V gene encodes CDR1 MNHEY and CDR2 SMNVEV (reference sequence). The CDR3 is made up of 13 amino acids. Trimming left V 0 bases short and J 4 bases short, with 7 bases between. Here the CDR3 DNA reads TGTGCCAGCAGTTTATCCAGGTTTTACGAGCAGTACTTC. This codes for CASSLSRFYEQYF.

This chain links TRBV28 with TRBJ1-5; D may be TRBD1 (6 bases). CDR1 is MDHEN, CDR2 SYDVKM, per germline. This CDR3 spans 13 amino acids. With 11 bases removed from V and 3 bases from J, the gap between germline ends came to 14 bases. The CDR3 coding sequence is TGTGCCGGAACCAGGGGTTACAATCAGCCCCAGCATTTT. This translates into CAGTRGYNQPQHF.

With regard to this clone: Germline and junction disagree at one end, which may indicate a read error. The J gene is TRBJ2-7, the V gene TRBV15, with 10 bases identical to TRBD1. CDR3 length equals 14 residues. Germline CDR1 and CDR2: LNHNV and YYDKDF (reference sequence). CDR3 coding DNA: TGTGCCACCAGCCGAGACAGGGGGCTGGGGGAGCAGTACTTC. Protein: CATSRDRGLGEQYF.

The chain links TRBV2 to TRBJ2-2; 12 positions match TRBD1. Per germline, CDR1 SNHLY and CDR2 FYNNEI. The V gene end was trimmed by 5 bases and the J gene end by 7 bases; junction bases not matched to a gene: 5. The CDR3 totals 15 residues. In DNA, the CDR3 is TGTGCCAGCAGTAGGGACAGGGGGCTTGTCGGGGAGCTGTTTTTT. Its translation: CASSRDRGLVGELFF.

The rearrangement joins TRBV5-5 to TRBJ1-5, with TRBD1 matching 7 bases. CDR1 is SGHKS, CDR2 YYEKEE, per germline (reference sequence). With 2 bases clipped from V and 6 bases from J, the junction kept 5 bases outside the gene matches. The CDR3 spans 14 residues. CDR3 bases: TGTGCCAGCAGCTTCAGGCAGGGGGGTCAGCCCCAGCATTTT. Its translation is CASSFRQGGQPQHF.

J is TRBJ1-1 and V is TRBV9, with no clear D. CDR3 length: 14 residues. Germline V gene lookup returns CDR1 SGDLS and CDR2 YYNGEE. The V and J ends lost 2 bases and 1 base respectively, with 9 bases between them. DNA for the CDR3: TGTGCCAGCAGCGTCGAGACCTCGAACACTGAAGCTTTCTTT. This translates into CASSVETSNTEAFF. Combining the CDR3 with reference TRBV9 and TRBJ1-1 gives the whole variable domain DSGVTQTPKHLITATGQRVTLRCSPRSGDLSVYWYQQSLDQGLQFLIQYYNGEERAKGNILERFSAQQFPDLHSELNLSSLELGDSALYFCASSVETSNTEAFFGQGTRLTVV.